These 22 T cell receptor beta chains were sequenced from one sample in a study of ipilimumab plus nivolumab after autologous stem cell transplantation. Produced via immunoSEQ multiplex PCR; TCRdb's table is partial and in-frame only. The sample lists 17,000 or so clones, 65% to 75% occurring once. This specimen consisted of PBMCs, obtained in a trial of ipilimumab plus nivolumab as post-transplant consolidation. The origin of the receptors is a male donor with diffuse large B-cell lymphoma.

CDR3 in amino acids: CASQSGFLYQPQHF. The DNA for the CDR3 is TGTGCTTCACAGTCAGGGTTTCTTTATCAGCCCCAGCATTTT. The chain joins TRBV19 to TRBJ1-5; maybe TRBD1 (5 bases). Germline lookup yields CDR1 LNHDA and CDR2 SQIVND (reference sequence). The CDR3 runs to 14 residues.

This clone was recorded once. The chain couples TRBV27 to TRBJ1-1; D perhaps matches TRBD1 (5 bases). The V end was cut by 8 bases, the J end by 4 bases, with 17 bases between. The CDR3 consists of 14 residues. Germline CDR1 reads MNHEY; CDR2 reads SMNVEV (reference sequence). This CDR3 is CASFWGGSGTEAFF. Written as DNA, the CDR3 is TGTGCCAGCTTTTGGGGGGGGTCGGGCACTGAAGCTTTCTTT.

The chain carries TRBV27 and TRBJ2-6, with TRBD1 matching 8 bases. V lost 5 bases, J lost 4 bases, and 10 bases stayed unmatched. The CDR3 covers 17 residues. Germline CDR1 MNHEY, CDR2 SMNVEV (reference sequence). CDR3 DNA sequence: TGTGCCAGCAGTAAGGACAGGGTTGTGAGAGGGGCCAACGTCCTGACTTTC. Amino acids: CASSKDRVVRGANVLTF.

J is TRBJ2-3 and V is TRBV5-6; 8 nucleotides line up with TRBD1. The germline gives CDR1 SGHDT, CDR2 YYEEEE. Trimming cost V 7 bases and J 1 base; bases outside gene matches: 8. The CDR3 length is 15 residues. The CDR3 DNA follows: TGTGCCAGCCGAGGGACAGGATTTGGCACAGATACGCAGTATTTT. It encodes CASRGTGFGTDTQYF.

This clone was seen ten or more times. This chain's CDR3 is CASSMTYEQYF. DNA for the CDR3: TGTGCCAGCAGCATGACCTACGAGCAGTACTTC. The rearrangement uses TRBV13 and TRBJ2-7; no definite D call. CDR1 and CDR2 (germline): PRHDT, FYEKMQ (reference sequence). Trimming stripped 5 bases from V and 2 bases from J, with 4 bases between. The CDR3 is made up of 11 amino acids.

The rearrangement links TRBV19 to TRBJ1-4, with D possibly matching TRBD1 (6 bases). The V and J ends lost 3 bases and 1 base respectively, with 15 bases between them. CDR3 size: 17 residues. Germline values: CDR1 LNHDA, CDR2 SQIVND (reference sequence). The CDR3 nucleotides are TGTGCCAGTAGTATGGTTCGCAGGGGACTAACTAATGAAAAACTGTTTTTT. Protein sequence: CASSMVRRGLTNEKLFF.

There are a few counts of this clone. This chain's CDR3 is CASSPVLVLNTEAFF. The CDR3 region has the DNA TGTGCCAGCAGCCCAGTCCTGGTTCTGAACACTGAAGCTTTCTTT. The genes are TRBV16 and TRBJ1-1; D not resolved. The CDR3 sequence is 15 residues long. The V and J ends lost 4 bases and 0 bases respectively, with 12 bases between them. Germline CDR1 KGHSY, CDR2 FQNENV.

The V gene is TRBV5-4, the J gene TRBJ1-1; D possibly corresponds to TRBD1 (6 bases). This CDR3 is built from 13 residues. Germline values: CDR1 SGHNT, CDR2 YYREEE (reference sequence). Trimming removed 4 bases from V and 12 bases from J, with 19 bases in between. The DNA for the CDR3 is TGTGCCAGCAGCCTGGCCGGGGGGGCCACTACTTTCTTT. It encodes CASSLAGGATTFF.

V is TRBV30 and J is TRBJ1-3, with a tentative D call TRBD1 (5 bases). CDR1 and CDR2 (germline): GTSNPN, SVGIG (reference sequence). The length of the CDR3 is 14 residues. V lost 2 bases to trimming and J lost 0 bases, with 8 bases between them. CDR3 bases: TGTGCCTGGAGTAACAGGCGCTCTGGAAACACCATATATTTT. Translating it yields CAWSNRRSGNTIYF.

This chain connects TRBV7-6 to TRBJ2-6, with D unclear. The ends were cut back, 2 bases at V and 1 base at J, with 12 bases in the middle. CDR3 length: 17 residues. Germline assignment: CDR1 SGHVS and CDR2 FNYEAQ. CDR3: CASSLFPGLSGANVLTF. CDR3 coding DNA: TGTGCCAGCAGCTTATTCCCAGGATTATCTGGGGCCAACGTCCTGACTTTC.

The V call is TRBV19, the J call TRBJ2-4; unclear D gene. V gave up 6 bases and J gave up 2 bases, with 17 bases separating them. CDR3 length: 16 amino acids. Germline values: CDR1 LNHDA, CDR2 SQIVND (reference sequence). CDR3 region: CASSHRSSLTKNIQYF. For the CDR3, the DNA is TGTGCCAGTAGCCACCGGTCCTCGCTCACCAAAAACATTCAGTACTTC.

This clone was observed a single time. CDR3 amino acids: CASSLGLAEYF. Here the CDR3 DNA reads TGTGCCAGCAGCTTGGGACTAGCGGAGTACTTC. The genes are TRBV5-4 and TRBJ2-7; 9 bases fit TRBD2. The CDR3 has 11 amino acids. CDR1 is SGHNT and CDR2 is YYREEE in the germline V gene (reference sequence). Germline trimming cut 0 bases from V and 11 bases from J; bases unmatched to any gene: 0.

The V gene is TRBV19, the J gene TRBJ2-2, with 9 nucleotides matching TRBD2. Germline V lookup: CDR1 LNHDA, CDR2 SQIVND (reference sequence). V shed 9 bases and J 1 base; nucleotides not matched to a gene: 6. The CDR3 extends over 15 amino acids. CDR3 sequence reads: CASSVAGVNTGELFF. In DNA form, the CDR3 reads TGTGCCAGCTCCGTAGCGGGGGTGAACACCGGGGAGCTGTTTTTT.

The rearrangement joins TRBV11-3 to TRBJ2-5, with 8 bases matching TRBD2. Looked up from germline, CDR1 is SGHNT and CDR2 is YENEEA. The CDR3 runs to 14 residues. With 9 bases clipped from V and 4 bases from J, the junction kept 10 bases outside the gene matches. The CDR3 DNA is TGTGCCAGTAGGAAAGGCGGACTAGCAGAGACCCAGTACTTC. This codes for CASRKGGLAETQYF.

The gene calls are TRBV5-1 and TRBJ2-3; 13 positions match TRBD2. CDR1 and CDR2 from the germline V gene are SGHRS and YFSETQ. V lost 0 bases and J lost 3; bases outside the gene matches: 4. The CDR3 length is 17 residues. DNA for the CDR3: TGCGCCAGCAGCTTGGGGACTAGCGGGAGTTGGACAGATACGCAGTATTTT. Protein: CASSLGTSGSWTDTQYF.

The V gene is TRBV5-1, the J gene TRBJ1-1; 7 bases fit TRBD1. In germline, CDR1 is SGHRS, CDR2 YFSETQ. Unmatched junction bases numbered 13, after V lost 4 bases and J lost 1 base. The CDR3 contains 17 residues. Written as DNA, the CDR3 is TGCGCCAGCAGCCTAAACCAGGGGGGCAGCTCGAACACTGAAGCTTTCTTT. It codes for CASSLNQGGSSNTEAFF.

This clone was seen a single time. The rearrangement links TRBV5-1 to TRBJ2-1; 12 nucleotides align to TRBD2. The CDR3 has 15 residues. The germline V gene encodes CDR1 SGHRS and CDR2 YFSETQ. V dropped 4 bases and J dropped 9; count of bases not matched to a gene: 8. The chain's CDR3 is CASSVTSGGNSEQFF. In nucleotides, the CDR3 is TGCGCCAGCAGCGTCACTAGCGGGGGGAATAGTGAGCAGTTCTTC.

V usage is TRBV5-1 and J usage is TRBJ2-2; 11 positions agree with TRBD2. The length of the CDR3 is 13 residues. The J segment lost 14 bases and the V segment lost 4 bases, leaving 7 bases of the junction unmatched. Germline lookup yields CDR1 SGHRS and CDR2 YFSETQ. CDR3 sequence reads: CASSVLAGEHLFF. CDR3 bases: TGCGCCAGCAGCGTACTAGCGGGAGAGCATCTGTTTTTT.

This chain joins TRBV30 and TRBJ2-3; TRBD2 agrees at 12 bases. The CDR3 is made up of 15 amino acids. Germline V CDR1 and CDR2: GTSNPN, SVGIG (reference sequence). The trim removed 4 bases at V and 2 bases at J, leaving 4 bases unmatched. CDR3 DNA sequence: TGTGCCTGGAATCTAGCGGGAGGGCCCACAGATACGCAGTATTTT. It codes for CAWNLAGGPTDTQYF. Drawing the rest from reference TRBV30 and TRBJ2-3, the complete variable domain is SQTIHQWPATLVQPVGSPLSLECTVEGTSNPNLYWYRQAAGRGLQLLFYSVGIGQISSEVPQNLSASRPQDRQFILSSKKLLLSDSGFYLCAWNLAGGPTDTQYFGPGTRLTVL.

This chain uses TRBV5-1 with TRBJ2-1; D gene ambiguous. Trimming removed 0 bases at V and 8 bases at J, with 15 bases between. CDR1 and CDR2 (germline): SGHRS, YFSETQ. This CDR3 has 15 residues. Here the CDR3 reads CASSLGQMLADEQFF. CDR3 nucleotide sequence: TGCGCCAGCAGCTTGGGGCAGATGTTGGCCGATGAGCAGTTCTTC.

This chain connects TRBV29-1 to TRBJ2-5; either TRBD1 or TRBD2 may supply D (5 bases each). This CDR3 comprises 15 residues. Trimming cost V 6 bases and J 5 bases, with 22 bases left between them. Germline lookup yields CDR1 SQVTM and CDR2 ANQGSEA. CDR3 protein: CSVQPNSGNRETQYF. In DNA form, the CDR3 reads TGCAGCGTGCAACCAAACAGCGGTAACAGGGAGACCCAGTACTTC.

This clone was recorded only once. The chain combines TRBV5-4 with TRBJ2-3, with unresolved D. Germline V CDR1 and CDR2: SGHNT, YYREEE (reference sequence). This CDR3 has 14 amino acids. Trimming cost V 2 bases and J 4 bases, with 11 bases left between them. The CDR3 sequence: CASSLRMSPDTQYF. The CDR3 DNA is TGTGCCAGCAGCTTACGTATGTCTCCAGATACGCAGTATTTT.